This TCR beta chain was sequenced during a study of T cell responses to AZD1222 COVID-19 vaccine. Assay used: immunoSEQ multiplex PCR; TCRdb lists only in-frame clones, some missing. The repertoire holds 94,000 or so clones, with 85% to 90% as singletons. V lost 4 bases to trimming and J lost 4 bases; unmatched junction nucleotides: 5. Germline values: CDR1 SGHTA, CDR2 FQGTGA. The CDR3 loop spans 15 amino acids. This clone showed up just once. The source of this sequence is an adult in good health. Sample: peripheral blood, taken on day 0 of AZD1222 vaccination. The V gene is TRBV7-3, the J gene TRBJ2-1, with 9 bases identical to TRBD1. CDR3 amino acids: CASSSGTGIYNEQFF. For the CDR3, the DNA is TGTGCCAGCAGCTCCGGGACAGGGATTTACAATGAGCAGTTCTTC.